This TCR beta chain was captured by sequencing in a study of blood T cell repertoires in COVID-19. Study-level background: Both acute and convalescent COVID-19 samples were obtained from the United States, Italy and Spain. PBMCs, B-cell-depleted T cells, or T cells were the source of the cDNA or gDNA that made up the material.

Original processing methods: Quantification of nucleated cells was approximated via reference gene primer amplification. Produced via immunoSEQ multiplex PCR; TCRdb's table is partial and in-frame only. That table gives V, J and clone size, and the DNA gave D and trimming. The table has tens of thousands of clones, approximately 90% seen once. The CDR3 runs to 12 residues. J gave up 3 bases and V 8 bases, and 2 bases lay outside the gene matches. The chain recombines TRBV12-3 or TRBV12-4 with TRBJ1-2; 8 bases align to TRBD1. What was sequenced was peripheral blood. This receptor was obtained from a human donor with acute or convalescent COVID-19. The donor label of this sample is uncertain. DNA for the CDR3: TGTGCCAGCGGGGACAGGTACTATGGCTACACCTTC. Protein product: CASGDRYYGYTF.